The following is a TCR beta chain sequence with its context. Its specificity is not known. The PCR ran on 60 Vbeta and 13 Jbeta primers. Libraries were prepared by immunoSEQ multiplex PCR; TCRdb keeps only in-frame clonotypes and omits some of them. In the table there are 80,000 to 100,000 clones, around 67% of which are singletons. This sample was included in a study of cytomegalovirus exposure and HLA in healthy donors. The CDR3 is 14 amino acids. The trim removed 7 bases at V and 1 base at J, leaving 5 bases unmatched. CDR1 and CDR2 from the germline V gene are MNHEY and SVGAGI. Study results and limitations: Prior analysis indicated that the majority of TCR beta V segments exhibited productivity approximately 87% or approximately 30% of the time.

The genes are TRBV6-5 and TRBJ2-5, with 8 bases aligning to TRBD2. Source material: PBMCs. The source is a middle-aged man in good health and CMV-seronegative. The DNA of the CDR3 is TGTGCCAGCACTCGGGGGGGGCTCCAAGAGACCCAGTACTTC. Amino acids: CASTRGGLQETQYF.